A selection of T cell receptor beta chains follows, all from one sample in a study of T cells in Graves' hyperthyroidism and ophthalmopathy. TCRdb recomputed calls from the multiplex PCR reads with MiXCR, one row per CDR3 protein. The repertoire has around 600,000 distinct CDR3 sequences, 45% of them found once; the top ten carry approximately 7.2%. The specimen was peripheral blood or thyroid tissue (not recorded which). These receptors were collected from an adult man with Graves' disease, either hyperthyroidism or ophthalmopathy (not recorded which). Each CDR3 is given with its conserved first and last residue. The D gene is left open where the match is weak. Clone sizes are given selectively: once, few, many, or a class where the clone is expanded.

clone_size: NA; d_call: TRBD1; v_call: TRBV20-1; j_call: TRBJ2-7; cdr3_nt: TGCAGTGCTAGCCCCTTCGACAGGGTAAGCGACTACGAGCAGTACTTC; cdr3_aa: CSASPFDRVSDYEQYF
clone_size: NA; d_call: NA; v_call: TRBV6-5; j_call: TRBJ1-5; cdr3_nt: TGTGCCAGCAGTTACTCCCGGCAGAGCAATCAGCCCCAGCATTTT; cdr3_aa: CASSYSRQSNQPQHF
clone_size: NA; d_call: TRBD2; v_call: TRBV15; j_call: TRBJ2-3; cdr3_nt: TGTGCCACCAGCAGAGATACGGGAGGGACAGATACGCAGTATTTT; cdr3_aa: CATSRDTGGTDTQYF
clone_size: NA; d_call: NA; v_call: TRBV29-1; j_call: TRBJ1-2; cdr3_nt: TGCAGCGTTGCCGGGGACGTTAGATATGGCTACACCTTC; cdr3_aa: CSVAGDVRYGYTF
clone_size: few; d_call: NA; v_call: TRBV6-1; j_call: TRBJ1-5; cdr3_nt: TGTGCCAGCAGTCCCACTTACAGCAATCAGCCCCAGCATTTT; cdr3_aa: CASSPTYSNQPQHF
clone_size: NA; d_call: TRBD1; v_call: TRBV24-1; j_call: TRBJ1-2; cdr3_nt: TGTGCCACCAGTGATCACCCGACAGGGCTCTATGGCTACACCTTC; cdr3_aa: CATSDHPTGLYGYTF
clone_size: NA; d_call: NA; v_call: TRBV20-1; j_call: TRBJ1-5; cdr3_nt: TGCAGTGCTCTAGAGGTATTTGGGGGCCAAAATCAGCCCCAGCATTTT; cdr3_aa: CSALEVFGGQNQPQHF
clone_size: NA; d_call: TRBD1; v_call: TRBV6-6; j_call: TRBJ1-2; cdr3_nt: TGTGCCAGCAGTTATACCCCGGGACAGACCTATGGCTACACCTTC; cdr3_aa: CASSYTPGQTYGYTF
clone_size: many; d_call: NA; v_call: TRBV7-2; j_call: TRBJ2-5; cdr3_nt: TGTGCCAGCAGCGATGGCCCCGGTGAGACCCAGTACTTC; cdr3_aa: CASSDGPGETQYF
clone_size: NA; d_call: NA; v_call: TRBV10-3; j_call: TRBJ2-5; cdr3_nt: TGTGCCATCAGTGAGTCCCGACAGGGAGGGGAGGCCCAGTACTTC; cdr3_aa: CAISESRQGGEAQYF
clone_size: NA; d_call: NA; v_call: TRBV10-2; j_call: TRBJ2-7; cdr3_nt: TGCGCCAGCAGTGAGTCAATAAGGGATTCCTACGAGCAGTACTTC; cdr3_aa: CASSESIRDSYEQYF
clone_size: many; d_call: NA; v_call: TRBV29-1; j_call: TRBJ1-1; cdr3_nt: TGCAGTTGCGCACTTCGATTGGGGCACACTGAAGCTTTCTTT; cdr3_aa: CSCALRLGHTEAFF
clone_size: NA; d_call: TRBD1; v_call: TRBV14; j_call: TRBJ1-1; cdr3_nt: TGTGCCAGCAGCCAAAAACAGGGGACGAGAACTGAAGCTTTCTTT; cdr3_aa: CASSQKQGTRTEAFF
clone_size: NA; d_call: NA; v_call: TRBV25-1; j_call: TRBJ1-1; cdr3_nt: TGTGCCAGCAGCCAGCCTAGCAGTTTCGGAAGCCCCGGTAACACTGAAGCTTTCTTT; cdr3_aa: CASSQPSSFGSPGNTEAFF
clone_size: NA; d_call: NA; v_call: TRBV20-1; j_call: TRBJ2-7; cdr3_nt: TGCAGTGCTACTGGAGGGGGGTCCAACGAGCAGTACTTC; cdr3_aa: CSATGGGSNEQYF
clone_size: many; d_call: NA; v_call: TRBV15; j_call: TRBJ2-2; cdr3_nt: TGTGCCACCGCCTTTGGGGCATCCGGGGAGCTGTTTTTT; cdr3_aa: CATAFGASGELFF
clone_size: few; d_call: NA; v_call: TRBV20-1; j_call: TRBJ1-1; cdr3_nt: TGCAGTGCTCCGAACAGGGAAGGCGGCACTGAAGCTTTCTTT; cdr3_aa: CSAPNREGGTEAFF
clone_size: NA; d_call: NA; v_call: TRBV20-1; j_call: TRBJ2-2; cdr3_nt: TGCAGTGCTAGAGGACGGACCGGGGAGCTGTTTTTT; cdr3_aa: CSARGRTGELFF
clone_size: few; d_call: NA; v_call: TRBV12-3/TRBV12-4; j_call: TRBJ1-2; cdr3_nt: TGTGCCAGCAGTAAACCGGGGACCTACACCTTC; cdr3_aa: CASSKPGTYTF
clone_size: few; d_call: NA; v_call: TRBV5-1; j_call: TRBJ2-7; cdr3_nt: TGCGCCAGCAGCGTACAGGGTACAGGCGAGCAGTACTTC; cdr3_aa: CASSVQGTGEQYF
clone_size: NA; d_call: NA; v_call: TRBV19; j_call: TRBJ1-4; cdr3_nt: TGTGCCAGTTTTGGGGAGGTTGATGAAAAACTGTTTTTT; cdr3_aa: CASFGEVDEKLFF
clone_size: many; d_call: NA; v_call: TRBV15; j_call: TRBJ1-6; cdr3_nt: TGTGCCACCAGCACTGGACTAGCCGATTCACCCCTCCACTTT; cdr3_aa: CATSTGLADSPLHF
clone_size: many; d_call: NA; v_call: TRBV2; j_call: TRBJ1-4; cdr3_nt: TGTGCCAGCAGATCTCGGACAGCAACTAATGAAAAACTGTTTTTT; cdr3_aa: CASRSRTATNEKLFF
clone_size: many; d_call: NA; v_call: TRBV24-1; j_call: TRBJ1-4; cdr3_nt: TGTGCCACCAGTGACAACCTCGGGACGCCCAGACTGTTTTTT; cdr3_aa: CATSDNLGTPRLFF
clone_size: NA; d_call: NA; v_call: TRBV10-1; j_call: TRBJ2-7; cdr3_nt: TGCGCCAGCAGTGAACGGTTGGGAAACTACGAGCAGTACTTC; cdr3_aa: CASSERLGNYEQYF
clone_size: NA; d_call: NA; v_call: TRBV19; j_call: TRBJ1-1; cdr3_nt: TGTGCCAGTAAGTCCTCTAACACTGAAGCTTTCTTT; cdr3_aa: CASKSSNTEAFF